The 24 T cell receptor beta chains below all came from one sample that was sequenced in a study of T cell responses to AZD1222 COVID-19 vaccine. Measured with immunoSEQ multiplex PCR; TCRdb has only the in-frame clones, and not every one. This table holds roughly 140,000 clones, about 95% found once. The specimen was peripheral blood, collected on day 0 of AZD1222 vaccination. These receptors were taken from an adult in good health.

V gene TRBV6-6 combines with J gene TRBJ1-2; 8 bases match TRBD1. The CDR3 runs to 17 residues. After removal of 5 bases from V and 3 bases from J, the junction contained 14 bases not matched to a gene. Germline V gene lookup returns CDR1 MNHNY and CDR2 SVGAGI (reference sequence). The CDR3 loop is CASSPGVLDRVHYGYTF. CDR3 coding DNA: TGTGCCAGCAGTCCCGGGGTACTGGACAGGGTCCACTATGGCTACACCTTC.

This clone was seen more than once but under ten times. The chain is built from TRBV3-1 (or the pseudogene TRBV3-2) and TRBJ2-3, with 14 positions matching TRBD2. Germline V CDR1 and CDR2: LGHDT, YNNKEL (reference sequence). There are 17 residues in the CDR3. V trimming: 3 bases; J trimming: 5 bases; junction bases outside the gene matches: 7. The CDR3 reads CASSQTGLAGGLDTQYF. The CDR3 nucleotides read TGTGCCAGCAGCCAGACCGGACTAGCGGGAGGTCTAGATACGCAGTATTTT.

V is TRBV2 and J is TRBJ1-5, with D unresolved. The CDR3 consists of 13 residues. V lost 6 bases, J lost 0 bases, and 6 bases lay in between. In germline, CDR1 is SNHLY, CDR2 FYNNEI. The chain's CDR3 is CASRGYSNQPQHF. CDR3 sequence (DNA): TGTGCCAGCAGGGGATATAGCAATCAGCCCCAGCATTTT.

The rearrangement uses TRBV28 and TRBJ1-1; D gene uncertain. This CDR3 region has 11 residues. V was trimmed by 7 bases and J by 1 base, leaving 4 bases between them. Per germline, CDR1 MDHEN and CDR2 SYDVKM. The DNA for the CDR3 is TGTGCCAGCATTCGGAACACTGAAGCTTTCTTT. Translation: CASIRNTEAFF.

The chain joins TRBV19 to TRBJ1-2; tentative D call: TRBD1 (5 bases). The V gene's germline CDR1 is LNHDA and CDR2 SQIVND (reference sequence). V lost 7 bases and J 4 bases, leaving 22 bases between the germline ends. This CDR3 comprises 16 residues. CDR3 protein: CASTASDAQGGYGYTF. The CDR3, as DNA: TGTGCCAGTACCGCCTCAGACGCCCAGGGTGGCTATGGCTACACCTTC.

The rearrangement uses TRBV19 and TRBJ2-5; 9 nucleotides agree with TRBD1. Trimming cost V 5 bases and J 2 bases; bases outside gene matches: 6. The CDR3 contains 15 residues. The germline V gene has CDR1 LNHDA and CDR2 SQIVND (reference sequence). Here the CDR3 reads CASSDGQGFQETQYF. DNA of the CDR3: TGTGCCAGTAGTGATGGACAGGGGTTTCAAGAGACCCAGTACTTC.

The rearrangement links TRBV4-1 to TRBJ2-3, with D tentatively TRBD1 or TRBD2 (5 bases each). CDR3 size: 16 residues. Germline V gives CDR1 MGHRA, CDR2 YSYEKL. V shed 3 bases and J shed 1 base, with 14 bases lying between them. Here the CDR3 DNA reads TGCGCCAGCAGCCACTCCGGGACCCAACGCACAGATACGCAGTATTTT. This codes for CASSHSGTQRTDTQYF.

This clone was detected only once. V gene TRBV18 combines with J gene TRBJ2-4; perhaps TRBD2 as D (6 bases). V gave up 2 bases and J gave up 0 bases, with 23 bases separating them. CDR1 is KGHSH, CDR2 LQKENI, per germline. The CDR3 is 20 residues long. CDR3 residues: CASSPSFPGDYLVAKNIQYF. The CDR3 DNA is TGTGCCAGCTCACCATCCTTCCCGGGGGATTACCTAGTAGCCAAAAACATTCAGTACTTC.

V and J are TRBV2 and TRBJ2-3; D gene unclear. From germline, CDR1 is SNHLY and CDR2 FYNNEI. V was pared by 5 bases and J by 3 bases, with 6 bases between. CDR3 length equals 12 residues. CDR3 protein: CASSRNTDTQYF. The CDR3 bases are TGTGCCAGCAGTCGGAATACAGATACGCAGTATTTT.

For the CDR3, the DNA is TGTGCCAGCACTACAGGGACTAATTCACCCCTCCACTTT. Amino acid sequence: CASTTGTNSPLHF. J is TRBJ1-6 and V is TRBV25-1; a weak D match, TRBD1 (6 bases). This CDR3 region has 13 residues. Trimming took off 7 bases at V and 6 bases at J, with 10 bases between the two ends. The germline V gene encodes CDR1 MGHDK and CDR2 SYGVNS.

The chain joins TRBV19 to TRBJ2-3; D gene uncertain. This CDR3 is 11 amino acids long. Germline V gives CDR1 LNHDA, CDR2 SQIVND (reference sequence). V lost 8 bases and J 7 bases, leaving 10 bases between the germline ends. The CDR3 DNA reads TGTGCCAGTTCTAATGGGTATACGCAGTATTTT. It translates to CASSNGYTQYF.

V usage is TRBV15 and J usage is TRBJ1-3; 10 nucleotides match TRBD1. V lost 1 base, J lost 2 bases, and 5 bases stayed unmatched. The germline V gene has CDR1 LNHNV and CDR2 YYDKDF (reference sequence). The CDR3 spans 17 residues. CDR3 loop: CATSRVLDRGAGNTIYF. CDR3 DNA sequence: TGTGCCACCAGCAGAGTTTTGGACAGGGGGGCTGGAAACACCATATATTTT. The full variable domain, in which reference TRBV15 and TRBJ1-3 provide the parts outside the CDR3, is DAMVIQNPRYQVTQFGKPVTLSCSQTLNHNVMYWYQQKSSQAPKLLFHYYDKDFNNEADTPDNFQSRRPNTSFCFLDIRSPGLGDTAMYLCATSRVLDRGAGNTIYFGEGSWLTVV.

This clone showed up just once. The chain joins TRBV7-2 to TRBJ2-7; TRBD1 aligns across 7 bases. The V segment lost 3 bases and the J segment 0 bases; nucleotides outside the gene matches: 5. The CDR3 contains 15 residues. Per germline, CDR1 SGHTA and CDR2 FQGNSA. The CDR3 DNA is TGTGCCAGCAGCTTTACAGGGGCTTCCTCCTACGAGCAGTACGTC. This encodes CASSFTGASSYEQYV.

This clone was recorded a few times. CDR3 region: CASSFSSGGQEQYV. CDR3 nucleotide sequence: TGTGCCAGCAGTTTTTCGTCCGGGGGTCAGGAGCAGTACGTC. The chain has TRBV27 and TRBJ2-7, with D tentatively TRBD2 (6 bases). Deletions cut 3 bases from V and 7 bases from J, with 16 bases between. Germline lookup yields CDR1 MNHEY and CDR2 SMNVEV (reference sequence). This CDR3 comprises 14 residues.

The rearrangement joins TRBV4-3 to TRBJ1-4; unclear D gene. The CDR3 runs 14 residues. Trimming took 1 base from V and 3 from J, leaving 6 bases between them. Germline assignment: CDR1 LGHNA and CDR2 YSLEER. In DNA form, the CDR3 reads TGCGCCAGCAGCCAAGGGGCCGCTAATGAAAAACTGTTTTTT. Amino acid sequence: CASSQGAANEKLFF.

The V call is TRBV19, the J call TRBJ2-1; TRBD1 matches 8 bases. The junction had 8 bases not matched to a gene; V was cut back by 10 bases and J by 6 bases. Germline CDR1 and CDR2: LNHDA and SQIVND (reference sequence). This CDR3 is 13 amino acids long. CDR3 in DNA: TGTGCCACCAGGACAGGGCGTCTCAATGAGCAGTTCTTC. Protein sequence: CATRTGRLNEQFF.

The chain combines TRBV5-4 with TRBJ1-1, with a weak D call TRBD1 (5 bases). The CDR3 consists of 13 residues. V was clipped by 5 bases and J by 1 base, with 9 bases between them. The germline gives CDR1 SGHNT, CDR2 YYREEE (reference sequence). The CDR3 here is CASRGPRNTEAFF. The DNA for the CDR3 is TGTGCCAGCAGGGGGCCCAGGAACACTGAAGCTTTCTTT.

Here the CDR3 DNA reads TGTGCCAGCAGTGAGCGGGGCACAGATACGCAGTATTTT. Translated: CASSERGTDTQYF. V and J are TRBV6-4 and TRBJ2-3, with a weak D call TRBD2 (5 bases). V lost 3 bases to trimming and J lost 1 base, with 5 bases between them. Germline CDR1 is MRHNA and CDR2 is SNTAGT. The CDR3 has 13 residues.

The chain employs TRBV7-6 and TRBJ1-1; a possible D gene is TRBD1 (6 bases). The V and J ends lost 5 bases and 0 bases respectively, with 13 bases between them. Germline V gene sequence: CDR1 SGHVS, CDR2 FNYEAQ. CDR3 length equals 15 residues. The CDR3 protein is CASSARGGMNTEAFF. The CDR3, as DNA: TGTGCCAGCAGCGCCCGAGGGGGTATGAACACTGAAGCTTTCTTT.

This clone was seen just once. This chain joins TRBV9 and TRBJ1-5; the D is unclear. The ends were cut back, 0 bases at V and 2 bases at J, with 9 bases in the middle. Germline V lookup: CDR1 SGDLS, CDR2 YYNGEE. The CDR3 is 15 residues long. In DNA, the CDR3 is TGTGCCAGCAGCGTAGACGGGCAGGGCAATCAGCCCCAGCATTTT. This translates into CASSVDGQGNQPQHF.

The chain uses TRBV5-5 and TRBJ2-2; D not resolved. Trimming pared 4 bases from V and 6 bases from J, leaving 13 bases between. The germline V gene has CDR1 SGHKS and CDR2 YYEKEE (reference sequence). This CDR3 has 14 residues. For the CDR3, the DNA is TGTGCCAGCAGCAATGTTAGGAAGGCCGGGGAGCTGTTTTTT. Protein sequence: CASSNVRKAGELFF.

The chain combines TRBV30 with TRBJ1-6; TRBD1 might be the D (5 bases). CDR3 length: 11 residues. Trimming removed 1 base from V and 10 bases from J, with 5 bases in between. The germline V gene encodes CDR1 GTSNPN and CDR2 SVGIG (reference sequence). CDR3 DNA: TGTGCCTGGAGTGAGGGGTCACCCCTCCACTTT. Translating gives CAWSEGSPLHF.

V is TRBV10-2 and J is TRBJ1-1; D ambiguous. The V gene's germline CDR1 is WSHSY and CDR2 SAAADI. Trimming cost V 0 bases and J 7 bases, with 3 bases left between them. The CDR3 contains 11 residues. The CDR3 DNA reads TGCGCCAGCAGTGAGTCAAGTGAAGCTTTCTTT. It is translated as CASSESSEAFF.

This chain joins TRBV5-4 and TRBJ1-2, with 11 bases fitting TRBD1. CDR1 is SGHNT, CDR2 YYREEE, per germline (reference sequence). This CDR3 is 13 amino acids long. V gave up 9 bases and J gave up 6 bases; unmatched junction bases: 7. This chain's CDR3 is CAIKGQGVHGYTF. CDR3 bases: TGTGCCATCAAGGGACAGGGGGTCCATGGCTACACCTTC.